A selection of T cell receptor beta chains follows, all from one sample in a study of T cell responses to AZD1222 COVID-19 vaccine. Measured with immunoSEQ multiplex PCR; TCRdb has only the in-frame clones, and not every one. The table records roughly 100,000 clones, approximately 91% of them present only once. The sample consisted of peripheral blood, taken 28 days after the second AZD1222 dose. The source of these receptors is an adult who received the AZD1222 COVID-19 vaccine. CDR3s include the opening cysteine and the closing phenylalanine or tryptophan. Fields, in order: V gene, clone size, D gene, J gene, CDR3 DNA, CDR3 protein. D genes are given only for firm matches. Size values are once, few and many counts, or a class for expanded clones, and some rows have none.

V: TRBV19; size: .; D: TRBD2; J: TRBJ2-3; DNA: TGTGCCAGTAGAACGGGGTCTAGCGGTAGCACAGATACGCAGTATTTT; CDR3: CASRTGSSGSTDTQYF
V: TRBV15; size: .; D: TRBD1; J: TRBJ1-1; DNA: TGTGCCACCAGCGAAGGTGAGGGGGCTGTCGTGAACACTGAAGCTTTCTTT; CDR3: CATSEGEGAVVNTEAFF
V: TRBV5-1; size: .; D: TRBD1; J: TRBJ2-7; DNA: TGCGCCAGCAGACCCGGGACAGGGGATACCTACGAGCAGTACTTC; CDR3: CASRPGTGDTYEQYF
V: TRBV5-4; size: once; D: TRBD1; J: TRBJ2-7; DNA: TGTGCCAGCAGCTTGGGACCGGGACAGGGGGGCTACGAGCAGTACTTC; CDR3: CASSLGPGQGGYEQYF
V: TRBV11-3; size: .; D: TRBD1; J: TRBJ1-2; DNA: TGTGCCAGCAGCTTATCAGGGGGCTATGGCTACACCTTC; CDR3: CASSLSGGYGYTF
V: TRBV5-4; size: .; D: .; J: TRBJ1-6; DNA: TGTGCCAGCAGCCTAATGCCCGTTGCTAGCTCCTATAATTCACCCCTCCACTTT; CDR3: CASSLMPVASSYNSPLHF
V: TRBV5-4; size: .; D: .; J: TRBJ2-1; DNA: TGTGCCAGCAGCTTCCAGGGAGCGGATGAGCAGTTCTTC; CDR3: CASSFQGADEQFF
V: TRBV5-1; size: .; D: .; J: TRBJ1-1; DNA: TGCGCCAGCAGCTTACAGAGTCCTAACACTGAAGCTTTCTTT; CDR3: CASSLQSPNTEAFF
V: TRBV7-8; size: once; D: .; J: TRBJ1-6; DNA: TGTGCCAGCAGCTTAGCGCTTTATTCACCCCTCCACTTT; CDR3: CASSLALYSPLHF
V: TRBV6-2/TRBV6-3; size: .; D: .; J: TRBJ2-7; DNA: TGTGCCAGCAGTTACGGGGTTGTTGGGACGTTTGCCTACGAGCAGTACTTC; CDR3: CASSYGVVGTFAYEQYF
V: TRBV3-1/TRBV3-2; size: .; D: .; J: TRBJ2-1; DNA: TGTGCCAGCAGCCAAGATGGCGGGATGACCTACAATGAGCAGTTCTTC; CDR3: CASSQDGGMTYNEQFF
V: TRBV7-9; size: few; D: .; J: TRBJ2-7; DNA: TGTGCCACCCCCCGGGGGACCCTCTCCTACGAGCAGTACTTC; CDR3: CATPRGTLSYEQYF
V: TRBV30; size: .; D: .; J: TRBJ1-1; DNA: TGTGCCTGGAAGACCGATGAGAACACTGAAGCTTTCTTT; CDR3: CAWKTDENTEAFF
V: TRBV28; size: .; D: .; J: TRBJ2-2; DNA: TGTGCCAGCAGTTCACTAGTTCAGGGTTATCCCGGGGAGCTGTTTTTT; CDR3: CASSSLVQGYPGELFF
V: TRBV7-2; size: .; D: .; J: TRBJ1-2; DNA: TGTGCCAGCAGGGAGGGGGGCCCAAACTATGGCTACACCTTC; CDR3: CASREGGPNYGYTF
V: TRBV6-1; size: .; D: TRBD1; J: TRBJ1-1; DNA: TGTGCCAGCAGCGACCCGGGACAGGGGGTCAAAGCTTTCTTT; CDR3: CASSDPGQGVKAFF
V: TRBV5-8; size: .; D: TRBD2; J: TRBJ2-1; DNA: TGTGCCAGCAGCTTGGCAGTTAGCGGGACCTACAATGAGCAGTTCTTC; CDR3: CASSLAVSGTYNEQFF
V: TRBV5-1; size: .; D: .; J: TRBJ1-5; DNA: TGCGCCAGCAGCTTGGGGACCGATAGCAATCAGCCCCAGCATTTT; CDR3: CASSLGTDSNQPQHF